This is a list of T cell receptor beta chains from one sample in a study of blood T cell repertoires in COVID-19. Clones were sequenced by immunoSEQ multiplex PCR, and TCRdb holds only the in-frame ones, with some missing. The table lists nearly 250,000 clones, roughly 83% of them singletons. Material for sequencing was PBMCs or T cells enriched from blood (not recorded which). The receptor source for this set is a woman aged 45-65 years who had recovered from COVID-19. CDR3s include the opening cysteine and the closing phenylalanine or tryptophan. The order of the fields is CDR3 protein, CDR3 DNA, D gene, J gene, clone size, V gene. The D gene is left open where the match is weak. Clone size is given for some rows only: seen once, a few or many times, or a class if the clone is expanded.

CASSIPNARSGELFF TGTGCCAGTAGTATCCCAAATGCGCGTTCCGGGGAGCTGTTTTTT . TRBJ2-2 . TRBV19
CASSLRDSDMRAFF TGCGCCAGCAGCTTACGGGACAGCGACATGAGAGCTTTCTTT TRBD1 TRBJ1-1 once TRBV5-1
CASSQGGQGNYGYTF TGCGCCAGCAGCCAAGGAGGCCAGGGGAACTATGGCTACACCTTC . TRBJ1-2 . TRBV4-3
CASSQSGLRTETQYF TGTGCCAGCTCACAATCGGGACTTAGGACGGAGACCCAGTACTTC . TRBJ2-5 once TRBV18
CASSPRQGRTEAFF TGTGCCAGCAGCCCACGACAGGGGAGGACTGAAGCTTTCTTT TRBD1 TRBJ1-1 . TRBV7-6
CASSVALAGAFGIGELFF TGTGCCAGCAGCGTAGCACTAGCGGGGGCTTTCGGTATCGGGGAGCTGTTTTTT TRBD2 TRBJ2-2 . TRBV9
CASSDGVHTNTDTQYF TGTGCCAGCAGTGACGGGGTGCACACCAACACAGATACGCAGTATTTT . TRBJ2-3 . TRBV27
CASSSPGQGNTIYF TGTGCCAGCAGCTCTCCGGGACAGGGAAACACCATATATTTT TRBD1 TRBJ1-3 . TRBV11-2
CASSPTGTLSNQPQHF TGTGCCAGCAGTCCGACCGGGACACTAAGCAATCAGCCCCAGCATTTT . TRBJ1-5 once TRBV6-2/TRBV6-3
CATSRGIGTRYEQYF TGTGCCACCAGCAGAGGTATAGGGACTAGGTACGAGCAGTACTTC TRBD2 TRBJ2-7 . TRBV15
CASSFRQGDSPLHF TGTGCCAGCAGCTTTCGACAGGGAGATTCACCCCTCCACTTT TRBD1 TRBJ1-6 once TRBV9
CASSLAVYEQYF TGTGCCAGCAGCTTAGCCGTCTACGAGCAGTACTTC . TRBJ2-7 many TRBV7-8
CASSEGPGGEFF TGTGCCAGCAGTGAAGGGCCGGGGGGGGAGTTCTTC TRBD2 TRBJ2-1 . TRBV6-1
CASSLVSGGAAFF TGCGCCAGCAGCTTGGTATCGGGAGGAGCAGCTTTCTTT . TRBJ1-1 . TRBV5-1
CASSQDLNSYGYTF TGTGCCAGCAGCCAAGATTTGAACAGTTATGGCTACACCTTC . TRBJ1-2 . TRBV3-1/TRBV3-2
CASSFPGGSSYNEQFF TGTGCCAGCAGCTTCCCGGGGGGGAGCTCCTACAATGAGCAGTTCTTC TRBD2 TRBJ2-1 . TRBV7-9
CASSLSVGHNTEAFF TGTGCCAGCAGTTTAAGCGTGGGGCACAACACTGAAGCTTTCTTT . TRBJ1-1 few TRBV27
CASSRANTGELFF TGTGCCAGCAGTCGGGCGAACACCGGGGAGCTGTTTTTT . TRBJ2-2 once TRBV28
CASSFGGISYNEQFF TGTGCCAGCAGTTTCGGCGGGATCTCCTACAATGAGCAGTTCTTC . TRBJ2-1 . TRBV28
CASSARREGTDTQYF TGTGCCAGCAGCGCTAGGCGGGAGGGGACAGATACGCAGTATTTT TRBD2 TRBJ2-3 . TRBV7-9
CASSQDLIKTGVYGYTF TGCGCCAGCAGCCAAGATCTTATTAAGACAGGGGTGTATGGCTACACCTTC TRBD1 TRBJ1-2 . TRBV4-1
CAWTHRGRAYEQYF TGTGCCTGGACTCACAGGGGGCGAGCGTACGAGCAGTACTTC TRBD1 TRBJ2-7 . TRBV30
CASSPAGNTEAFF TGTGCCAGCAGCCCCGCAGGGAACACTGAAGCTTTCTTT . TRBJ1-1 once TRBV7-9
CASSQDLLYEQYF TGTGCCAGCAGCCAAGATCTACTCTACGAGCAGTACTTC . TRBJ2-7 . TRBV3-1/TRBV3-2
CASSPVAGQAGTEQFF TGTGCCAGCAGCCCAGTCGCCGGACAAGCGGGCACTGAGCAGTTCTTC . TRBJ2-1 . TRBV4-2
CASSSTGGNTEAFF TGTGCCAGCAGCTCGACAGGGGGGAACACTGAAGCTTTCTTT TRBD1 TRBJ1-1 . TRBV11-3